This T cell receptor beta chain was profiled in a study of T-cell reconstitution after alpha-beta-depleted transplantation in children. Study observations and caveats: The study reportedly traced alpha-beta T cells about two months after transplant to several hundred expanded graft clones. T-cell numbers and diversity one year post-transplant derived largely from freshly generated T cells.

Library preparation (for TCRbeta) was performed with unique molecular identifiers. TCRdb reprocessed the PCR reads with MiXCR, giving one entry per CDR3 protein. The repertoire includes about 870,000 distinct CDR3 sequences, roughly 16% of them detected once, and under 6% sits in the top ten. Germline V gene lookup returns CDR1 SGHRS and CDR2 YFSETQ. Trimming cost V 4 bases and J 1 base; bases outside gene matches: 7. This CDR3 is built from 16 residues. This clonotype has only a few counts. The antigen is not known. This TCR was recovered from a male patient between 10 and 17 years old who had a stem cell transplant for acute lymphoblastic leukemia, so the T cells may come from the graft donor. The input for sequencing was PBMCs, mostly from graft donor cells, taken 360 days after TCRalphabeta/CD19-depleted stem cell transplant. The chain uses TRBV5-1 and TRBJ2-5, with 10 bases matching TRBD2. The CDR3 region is CASSPSSGSLQETQYF. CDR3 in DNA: TGCGCCAGCAGCCCATCTAGCGGGAGTCTCCAAGAGACCCAGTACTTC.